The 12 T cell receptor beta chains reported below all come from one sample, sequenced in a study of tumor and adjacent non-tumor tissue in lung cancer (dated by TCRdb to 2016 to 2019). The method was multiplex PCR. The data were produced on an Illumina HiSeq 2500. TCRbeta libraries were constructed through three rounds of nested PCR with primers (Table S4) according to protocols modified from ARM-PCR. The public sequencing data were trimmed at Q25 with fastp and processed into clonotypes with MiXCR by TCRdb, which kept only in-frame beta chains. When rows share a CDR3 protein, they turn into one entry using the most common DNA and genes. In all, the sample holds approximately 70,000 distinct CDR3 sequences, and around 73% of those were seen once. The ten largest make up 28% of the sample. Bulk unsorted tissue served as the source for RNA extraction, and RNA quality was assessed using a NanoDrop ND-1000 and an Agilent 2100.

The specimen was lung tumor tissue. All receptors derive from a man in his sixties with non-small cell lung cancer.

The table lists this clonotype with many counts. The chain is built from TRBV25-1 and TRBJ1-3; D gene ambiguous. V lost 2 bases, J lost 0 bases, and 5 bases lay in between. The CDR3 sequence is 14 residues long. The germline CDR1 and CDR2 sequences are MGHDK and SYGVNS. CDR3 sequence (DNA): TGTGCCAGCAGTGAAATAGGCTCTGGAAACACCATATATTTT. Translating it yields CASSEIGSGNTIYF.

Concerning this clonotype: A read error is likely, as this CDR3 ends without the conserved phenylalanine or tryptophan. The J gene is TRBJ2-1, the V gene TRBV5-4; weak D call: TRBD2 (6 bases). Germline V CDR1 and CDR2: SGHNT, YYREEE (reference sequence). CDR3 length: 14 residues. Trimming cost V 3 bases and J 7 bases, with 14 bases left between them. The chain's CDR3 is CASSWRDWENEQFS. The CDR3 DNA follows: TGTGCCAGCAGCTGGCGGGACTGGGAAAATGAGCAGTTCTCC.

As regards this clonotype: The CDR3 end shows no conserved phenylalanine or tryptophan, and so a read error is likely. The CDR3 here is CITGQGGRMQLFL. The CDR3 DNA reads as TGCATTACTGGACAGGGAGGACGGATGCAACTGTTTTTG. J is TRBJ1-4 and V is TRBV20-1; 8 positions match TRBD1. Germline V CDR1 and CDR2: DFQATT, SNEGSKA (reference sequence). The CDR3 covers 13 residues.

V usage is TRBV20-1 and J usage is TRBJ1-5; perhaps TRBD1 as D (5 bases). The CDR3 has 14 residues. V was cut by 0 bases and J by 11 bases, with 17 bases left in between. Germline lookup yields CDR1 DFQATT and CDR2 SNEGSKA (reference sequence). The CDR3 DNA is TGCAGTGCTAGAGACTCAGGGTACAATCAATCCCAGCATTTT. This encodes CSARDSGYNQSQHF.

With regard to this clonotype: At one end, the junction sequence differs from germline, possibly due to a read error. The chain combines TRBV29-1 with TRBJ1-1; perhaps TRBD1 as D (5 bases). The CDR3 contains 14 residues. Per the germline V gene, CDR1 is SQVTM and CDR2 is ANQGSEA. The CDR3 is CSDVEGARGTEVFF. CDR3 nucleotide sequence: TGCAGCGATGTGGAAGGGGCGCGGGGCACTGAAGTTTTCTTT.

This clonotype was detected ten times or more. The chain joins TRBV29-1 to TRBJ1-1, with D uncertain. The V gene lost 8 bases and the J gene lost 7 bases, with 17 bases spanning the gap. The CDR3 runs to 12 residues. The germline gives CDR1 SQVTM, CDR2 ANQGSEA. CDR3 bases: TGCAGCTTAAAAGAGAGGAGGAATGAAGCTTTCTTT. This encodes CSLKERRNEAFF.

With respect to this clonotype: Mismatch with germline at one junction end may stem from a read error. This chain joins TRBV11-1 and TRBJ2-5; D ambiguous. The germline gives CDR1 SGHAT, CDR2 FQDESV (reference sequence). This CDR3 spans 14 amino acids. CDR3 DNA: TGCGCCAGCAGTAAAGACACGTACCAAGCGACCCAGTACTTC. This encodes CASSKDTYQATQYF.

In the case of this clonotype: The conserved phenylalanine or tryptophan is not found at the CDR3 terminus, so this likely reflects a read error. This chain uses TRBV20-1 with TRBJ2-1; 13 nucleotides align to TRBD2. The V gene end was trimmed by 1 base and the J gene end by 12 bases; junction bases not matched to a gene: 15. CDR1 is DFQATT, CDR2 SNEGSKA, per germline (reference sequence). The CDR3 runs 17 residues. DNA for the CDR3: TGCAGTGCTAGAGGCCAACTAGCGGGAGGGCCCGGATTTGTGCAGTTCTTG. It encodes CSARGQLAGGPGFVQFL.

Worth noting for this clonotype: This may stem from a read error, because a much larger clone lies one nucleotide away. V usage is TRBV28 and J usage is TRBJ2-7, with D tentatively TRBD2 (7 bases). The CDR3 runs to 15 residues. CDR1 and CDR2 from the germline V gene are MDHEN and SYDVKM. DNA of the CDR3: TGTGCCAGCACTTTACTGGGAGGGGGGGTTAACGAGCAGTACTTC. It encodes CASTLLGGGVNEQYF.

This clonotype was seen repeatedly, ten times or more. Its ends do not fully match the called genes, so a read error is possible. The chain joins TRBV5-4 to TRBJ2-3, with 8 bases identical to TRBD2. Germline lookup yields CDR1 SGHNT and CDR2 YYREEE (reference sequence). CDR3 length equals 16 residues. The CDR3 coding sequence is TGTGCCAGCCGCCCTATCGAGCGGGAGCCGGGAGATAAGCAGTATTTT. Its protein is CASRPIEREPGDKQYF.

A word on this clonotype: One junction end does not reproduce the germline sequence, and a read error may be involved. This chain connects TRBV12-3 or TRBV12-4 to TRBJ1-2; D gene ambiguous. The CDR3 is 13 amino acids. CDR3 protein: CASSFWNGYGYTF. The CDR3 region has the DNA TGTGCCAGCAGTTTTTGGAACGGCTATGGTTACACCTTC.

In the case of this clonotype: The germline gene is not matched at one end of the junction; a read error may be the cause. The chain links TRBV5-6 to TRBJ2-3; D is uncertain. The CDR3 extends over 13 amino acids. CDR1 and CDR2 from the germline V gene are SGHDT and YYEEEE. The chain's CDR3 is CASSLKGIDMQYF. The CDR3 DNA sequence: TGTGCGAGCAGCTTGAAGGGAATAGATATGCAGTATTTT.